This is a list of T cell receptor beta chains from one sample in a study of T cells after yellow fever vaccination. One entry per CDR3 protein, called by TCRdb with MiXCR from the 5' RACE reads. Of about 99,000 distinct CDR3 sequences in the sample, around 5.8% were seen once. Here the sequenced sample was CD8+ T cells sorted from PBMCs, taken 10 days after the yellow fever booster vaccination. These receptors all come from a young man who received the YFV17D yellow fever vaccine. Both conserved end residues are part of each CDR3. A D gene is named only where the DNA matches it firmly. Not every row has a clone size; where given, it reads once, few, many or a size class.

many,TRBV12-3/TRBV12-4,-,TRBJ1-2,CASRSEPKADGYTF,TGTGCCAGCCGAAGTGAACCTAAGGCGGATGGCTACACCTTC
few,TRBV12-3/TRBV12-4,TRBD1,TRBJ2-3,CASTLDRGPTDTQYF,TGTGCCAGCACCCTCGACAGGGGGCCCACAGATACGCAGTATTTT
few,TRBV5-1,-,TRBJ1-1,CASSLGRAGGTYTEAFF,TGCGCCAGCAGCTTGGGTAGGGCGGGTGGCACGTATACTGAAGCTTTCTTT
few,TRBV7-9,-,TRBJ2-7,CASSRAQRQYF,TGTGCCAGCAGCCGAGCACAAAGGCAGTACTTC
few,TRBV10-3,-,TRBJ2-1,CAISESKSYNEQFF,TGTGCCATCAGTGAGTCTAAGTCCTACAATGAGCAGTTCTTC
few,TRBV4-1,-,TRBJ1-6,CASSQDSSPLHF,TGCGCCAGCAGCCAAGATTCATCACCCCTCCACTTT
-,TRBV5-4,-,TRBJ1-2,CASSPPEANYGYTF,TGTGCCAGCAGCCCGCCGGAAGCTAACTATGGCTACACCTTC
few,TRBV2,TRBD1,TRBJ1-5,CASSYGQVDSNQPQHF,TGTGCCAGCAGTTATGGACAGGTCGATAGCAATCAGCCCCAGCATTTT
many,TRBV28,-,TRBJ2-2,CASSWVPHGELFF,TGTGCCAGCAGTTGGGTGCCCCACGGGGAGCTGTTTTTT
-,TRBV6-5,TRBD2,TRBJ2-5,CASSYRLASGVGETQYF,TGTGCCAGCAGTTACCGTTTGGCTAGCGGGGTAGGGGAGACCCAGTACTTC
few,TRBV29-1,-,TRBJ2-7,CSVVSPGSYEQYF,TGCAGCGTTGTCAGTCCGGGCTCCTACGAGCAGTACTTC
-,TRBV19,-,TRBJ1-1,CASSGTPSGNTEAFF,TGTGCCAGTAGTGGGACACCGTCTGGGAATACTGAAGCTTTCTTT
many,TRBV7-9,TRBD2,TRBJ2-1,CASSIAGGTLNEQFF,TGTGCCAGCAGCATAGCGGGGGGGACCCTGAATGAGCAGTTCTTC
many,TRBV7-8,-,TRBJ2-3,CASSLATPELGTDTQYF,TGTGCCAGCAGCTTGGCGACACCGGAGCTCGGAACAGATACGCAGTATTTT
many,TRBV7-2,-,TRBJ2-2,CASSSENTGELFF,TGTGCCAGCAGTTCTGAAAACACCGGGGAGCTGTTTTTT
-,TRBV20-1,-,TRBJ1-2,CSAPEARGYGYTF,TGCAGTGCTCCAGAGGCAAGGGGGTATGGCTACACCTTC
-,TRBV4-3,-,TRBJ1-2,CASSQVGEANYGYTF,TGCGCCAGCAGCCAAGTAGGGGAGGCTAACTATGGCTACACCTTC
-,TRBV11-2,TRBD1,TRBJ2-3,CATEGQGLTDTQYF,TGTGCCACCGAAGGACAGGGCCTCACAGATACGCAGTATTTT
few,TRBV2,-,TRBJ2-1,CARGVGEEQFF,TGTGCCAGGGGTGTAGGAGAGGAGCAGTTCTTC
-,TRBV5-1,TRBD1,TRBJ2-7,CASSLAFHGQGVYEQYF,TGCGCCAGCAGCTTGGCCTTTCATGGCCAGGGGGTATACGAGCAGTACTTC
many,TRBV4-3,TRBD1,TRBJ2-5,CASSPWTGSGETQYF,TGCGCCAGCAGCCCGTGGACAGGGTCTGGGGAGACCCAGTACTTC
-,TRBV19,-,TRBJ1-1,CASSITGNTEAFF,TGTGCCAGCAGTATAACAGGGAACACTGAAGCTTTCTTT
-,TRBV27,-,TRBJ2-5,CATHGPGQETQYF,TGTGCCACCCACGGGCCCGGCCAAGAGACCCAGTACTTC
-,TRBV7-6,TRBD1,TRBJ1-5,CASSLDREGQPQHF,TGTGCCAGCAGCCTAGACAGGGAAGGACAGCCCCAGCATTTT
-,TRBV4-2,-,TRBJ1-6,CASSQEMGGGSYNSPLHF,TGTGCCAGCAGCCAAGAGATGGGGGGTGGCTCCTATAATTCACCCCTCCACTTT
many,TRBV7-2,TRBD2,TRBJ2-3,CASSFETSRSDTQYF,TGTGCCAGCAGCTTTGAGACTAGCCGATCAGATACGCAGTATTTT
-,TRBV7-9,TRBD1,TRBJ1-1,CASSSWTGGPNTEAFF,TGTGCCAGCAGCTCCTGGACAGGGGGCCCGAACACTGAAGCTTTCTTT
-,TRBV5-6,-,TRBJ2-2,CASSRTEKNTGELFF,TGTGCCAGCAGCCGGACAGAAAAAAACACCGGGGAGCTGTTTTTT
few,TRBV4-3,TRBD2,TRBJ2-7,CASSQEEAGGSYEQYF,TGCGCCAGCAGCCAAGAGGAAGCGGGGGGCTCCTACGAGCAGTACTTC
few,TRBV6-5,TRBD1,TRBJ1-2,CASSFGTDGYTF,TGTGCCAGCAGTTTCGGGACAGACGGCTACACCTTC
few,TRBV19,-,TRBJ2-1,CASSIDALSSYNEQFF,TGTGCCAGTAGTATAGATGCACTTAGCTCCTACAATGAGCAGTTCTTC
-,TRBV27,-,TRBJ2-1,CASSFGQELYNEQFF,TGTGCCAGCAGTTTTGGCCAGGAGCTCTACAATGAGCAGTTCTTC
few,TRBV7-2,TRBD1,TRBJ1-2,CASSSAGDRDNYGYTF,TGTGCCAGCAGCTCAGCAGGGGACAGGGACAACTATGGCTACACCTTC
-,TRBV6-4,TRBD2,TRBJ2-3,CASSASSGGADTQYF,TGTGCCAGCAGTGCCTCGAGCGGGGGGGCAGATACGCAGTATTTT
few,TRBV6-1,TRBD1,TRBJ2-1,CASSAGGYFPNEQFF,TGTGCCAGCAGTGCAGGGGGCTATTTCCCCAATGAGCAGTTCTTC
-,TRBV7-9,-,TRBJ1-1,CASTEIPTEAFF,TGTGCCAGCACCGAAATACCCACTGAAGCTTTCTTT
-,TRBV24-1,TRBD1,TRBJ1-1,CATSASDRGNTEAFF,TGTGCCACCAGTGCCTCGGACAGGGGGAACACTGAAGCTTTCTTT
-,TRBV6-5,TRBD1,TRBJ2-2,CATLQGGNTGELFF,TGTGCCACCCTACAGGGGGGTAACACCGGGGAGCTGTTTTTT
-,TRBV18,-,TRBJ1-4,CASSPSEKLFF,TGTGCCAGCTCACCAAGTGAAAAACTGTTTTTT
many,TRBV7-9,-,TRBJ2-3,CASSPGHTQYF,TGTGCCAGCAGCCCCGGGCATACGCAGTATTTT
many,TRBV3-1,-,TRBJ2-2,CASSQYPPGGNTGELFF,TGTGCCAGCAGCCAATACCCCCCCGGGGGGAACACCGGGGAGCTGTTTTTT
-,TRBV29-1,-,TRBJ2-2,CSAGPETGSTGELFF,TGCAGCGCCGGTCCGGAAACAGGGTCCACCGGGGAGCTGTTTTTT
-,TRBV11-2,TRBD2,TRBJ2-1,CASSLVPSGGNEQFF,TGTGCCAGCAGCTTAGTCCCTAGCGGGGGTAATGAGCAGTTCTTC
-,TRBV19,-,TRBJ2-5,CASKGSGVQETQYF,TGTGCCAGTAAAGGTAGCGGAGTCCAAGAGACCCAGTACTTC